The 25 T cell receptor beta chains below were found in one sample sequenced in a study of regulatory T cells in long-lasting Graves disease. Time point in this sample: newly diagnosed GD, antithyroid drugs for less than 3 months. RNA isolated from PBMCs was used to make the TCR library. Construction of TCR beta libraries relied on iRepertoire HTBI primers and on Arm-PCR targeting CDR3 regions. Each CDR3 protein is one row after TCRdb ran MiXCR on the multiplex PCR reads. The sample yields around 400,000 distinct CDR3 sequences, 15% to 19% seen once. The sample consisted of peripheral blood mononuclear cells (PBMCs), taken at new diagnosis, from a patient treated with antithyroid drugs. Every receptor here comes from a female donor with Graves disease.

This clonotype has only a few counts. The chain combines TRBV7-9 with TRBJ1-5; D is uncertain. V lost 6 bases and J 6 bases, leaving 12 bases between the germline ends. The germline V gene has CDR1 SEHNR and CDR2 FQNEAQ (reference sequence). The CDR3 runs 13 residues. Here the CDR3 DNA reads TGTGCCAGCAGGGGAATTGAGACTCAGCCCCAGCATTTT. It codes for CASRGIETQPQHF.

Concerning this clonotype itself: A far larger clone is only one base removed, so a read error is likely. The CDR3: CASSSRGGGLNPEALF. As DNA, the CDR3 is TGTGCCAGCAGTTCAAGGGGAGGAGGACTCAACCCTGAAGCTCTCTTT. The chain couples TRBV6-2 or TRBV6-3 to TRBJ2-3, with a tentative D call TRBD2 (6 bases). This CDR3 comprises 16 residues. Germline V CDR1 and CDR2: MNHEY, SVGEGT.

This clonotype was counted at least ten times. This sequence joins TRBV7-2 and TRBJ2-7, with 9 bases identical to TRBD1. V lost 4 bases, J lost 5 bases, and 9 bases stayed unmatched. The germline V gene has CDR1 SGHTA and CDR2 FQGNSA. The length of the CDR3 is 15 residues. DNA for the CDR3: TGTGCCAGCAGCTACCCGGGACAGGGAGTCGACGAGCAGTACTTC. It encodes CASSYPGQGVDEQYF.

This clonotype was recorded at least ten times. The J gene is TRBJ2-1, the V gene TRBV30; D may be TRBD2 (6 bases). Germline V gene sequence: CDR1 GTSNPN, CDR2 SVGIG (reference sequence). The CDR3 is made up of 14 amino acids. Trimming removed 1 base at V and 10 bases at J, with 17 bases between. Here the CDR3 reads CAWSGDFSGGEQFF. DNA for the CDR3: TGTGCCTGGAGTGGGGATTTTAGCGGAGGGGAGCAGTTCTTC.

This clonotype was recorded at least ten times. The DNA of the CDR3 is TGCAGCGTTGAAGAGGCTGTTAATAGGAAACTGTTTTTT. Its translation is CSVEEAVNRKLFF. The chain carries TRBV29-1 and TRBJ1-4; D not resolved. Germline CDR1 reads SQVTM; CDR2 reads ANQGSEA. V shed 0 bases and J shed 11 bases, with 13 bases lying between them. The CDR3 sequence is 13 residues long. Using reference TRBV29-1 and TRBJ1-4 for the parts outside the CDR3, the full variable domain is SAVISQKPSRDICQRGTSLTIQCQVDSQVTMMFWYRQQPGQSLTLIATANQGSEATYESGFVIDKFPISRPNLTFSTLTVSNMSPEDSSIYLCSVEEAVNRKLFFGSGTQLSVL.

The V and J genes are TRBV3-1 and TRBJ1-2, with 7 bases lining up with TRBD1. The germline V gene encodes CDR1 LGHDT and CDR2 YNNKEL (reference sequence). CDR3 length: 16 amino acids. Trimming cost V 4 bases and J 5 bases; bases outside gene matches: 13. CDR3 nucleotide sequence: TGTGCCAGCAGCCGCCTACCGTCAGGGGGGGGGTATGGCTACACCTTC. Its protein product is CASSRLPSGGGYGYTF. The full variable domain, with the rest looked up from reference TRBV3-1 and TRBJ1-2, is DTAVSQTPKYLVTQMGNDKSIKCEQNLGHDTMYWYKQDSKKFLKIMFSYNNKELIINETVPNRFSPKSPDKAHLNLHINSLELGDSAVYFCASSRLPSGGGYGYTFGSGTRLTVV.

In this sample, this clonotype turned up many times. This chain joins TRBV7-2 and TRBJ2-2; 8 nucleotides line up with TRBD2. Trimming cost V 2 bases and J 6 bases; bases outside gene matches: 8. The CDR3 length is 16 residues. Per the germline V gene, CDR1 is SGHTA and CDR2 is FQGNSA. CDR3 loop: CASSLTGTRGSGELFF. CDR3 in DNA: TGTGCCAGCAGCTTAACCGGGACTAGGGGGTCCGGGGAGCTGTTTTTT.

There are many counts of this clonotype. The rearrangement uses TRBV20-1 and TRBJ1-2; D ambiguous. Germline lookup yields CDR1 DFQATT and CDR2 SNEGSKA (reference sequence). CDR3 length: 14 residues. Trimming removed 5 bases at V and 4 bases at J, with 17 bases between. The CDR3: CSAPGLGPGYGYTF. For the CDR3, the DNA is TGCAGTGCTCCAGGACTAGGACCTGGCTATGGCTACACCTTC.

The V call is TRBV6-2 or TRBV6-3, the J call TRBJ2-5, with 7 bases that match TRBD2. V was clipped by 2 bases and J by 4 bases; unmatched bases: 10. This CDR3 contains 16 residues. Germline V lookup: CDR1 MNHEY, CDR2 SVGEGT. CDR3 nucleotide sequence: TGTGCCAGCAGTTACGCCCGCGGCAGGGAGGGAGAGACCCAGTACTTC. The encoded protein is CASSYARGREGETQYF.

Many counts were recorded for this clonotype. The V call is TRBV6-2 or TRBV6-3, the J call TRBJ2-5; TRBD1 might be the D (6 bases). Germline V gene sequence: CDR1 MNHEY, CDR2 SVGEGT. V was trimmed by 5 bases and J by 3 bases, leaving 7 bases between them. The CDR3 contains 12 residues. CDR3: CASSHREETQYF. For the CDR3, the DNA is TGTGCCAGCAGTCACAGGGAAGAGACCCAGTACTTC.

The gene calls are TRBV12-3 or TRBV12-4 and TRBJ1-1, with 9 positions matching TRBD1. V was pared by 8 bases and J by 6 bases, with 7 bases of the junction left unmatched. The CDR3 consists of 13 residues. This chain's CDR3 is CASRDRAVPEAFF. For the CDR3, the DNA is TGTGCCAGCCGGGACAGGGCGGTTCCTGAAGCTTTCTTT.

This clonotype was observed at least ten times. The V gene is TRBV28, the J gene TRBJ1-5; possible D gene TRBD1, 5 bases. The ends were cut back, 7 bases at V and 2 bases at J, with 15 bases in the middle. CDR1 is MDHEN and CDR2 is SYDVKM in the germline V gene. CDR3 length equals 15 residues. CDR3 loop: CASTVTQGGNQPQHF. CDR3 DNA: TGTGCCAGCACGGTCACTCAGGGCGGCAATCAGCCCCAGCATTTT. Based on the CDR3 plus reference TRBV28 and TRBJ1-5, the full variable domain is DVKVTQSSRYLVKRTGEKVFLECVQDMDHENMFWYRQDPGLGLRLIYFSYDVKMKEKGDIPEGYSVSREKKERFSLILESASTNQTSMYLCASTVTQGGNQPQHFGDGTRLSIL.

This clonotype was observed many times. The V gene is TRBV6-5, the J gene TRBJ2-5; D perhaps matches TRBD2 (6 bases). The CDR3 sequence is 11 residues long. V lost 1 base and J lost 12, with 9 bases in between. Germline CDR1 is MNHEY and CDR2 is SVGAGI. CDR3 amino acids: CASSYYGTEYF. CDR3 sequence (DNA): TGTGCCAGCAGTTACTACGGGACTGAGTACTTC.

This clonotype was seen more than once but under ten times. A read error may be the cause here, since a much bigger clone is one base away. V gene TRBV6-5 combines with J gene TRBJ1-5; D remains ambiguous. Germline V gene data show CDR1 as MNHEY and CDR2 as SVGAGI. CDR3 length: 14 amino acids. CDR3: CASSYLGSSQPQHF. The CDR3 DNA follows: TGTGCCAGCAGTTACCTGGGTAGCAGTCAGCCCCAGCATTTT.

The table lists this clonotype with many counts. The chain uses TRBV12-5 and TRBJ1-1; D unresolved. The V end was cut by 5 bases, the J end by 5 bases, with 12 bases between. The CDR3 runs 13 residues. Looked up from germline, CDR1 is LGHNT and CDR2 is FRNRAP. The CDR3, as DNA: TGTGCTAGTGGTGTAGGCACACAGACTGAAGCTTTCTTT. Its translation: CASGVGTQTEAFF.

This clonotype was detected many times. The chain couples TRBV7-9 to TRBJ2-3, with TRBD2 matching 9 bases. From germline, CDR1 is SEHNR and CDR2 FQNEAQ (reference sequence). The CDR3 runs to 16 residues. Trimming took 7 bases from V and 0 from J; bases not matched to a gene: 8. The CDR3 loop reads CASTFLAGESTDTQYF. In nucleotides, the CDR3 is TGTGCCAGCACCTTCTTAGCGGGGGAGAGCACAGATACGCAGTATTTT.

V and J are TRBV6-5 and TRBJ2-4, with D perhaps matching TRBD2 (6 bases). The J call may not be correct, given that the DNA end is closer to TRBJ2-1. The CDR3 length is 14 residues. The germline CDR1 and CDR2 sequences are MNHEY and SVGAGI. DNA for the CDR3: TGTGCCAGCAGTTACGGGACTGGGGGTTGGGAGCAGTTCTTC. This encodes CASSYGTGGWEQFF.

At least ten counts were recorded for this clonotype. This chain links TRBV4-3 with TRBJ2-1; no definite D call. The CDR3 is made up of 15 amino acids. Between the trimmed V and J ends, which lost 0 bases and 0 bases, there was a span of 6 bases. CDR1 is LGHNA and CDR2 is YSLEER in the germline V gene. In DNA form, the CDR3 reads TGCGCCAGCAGCCAAGATCCCTCCTCCTACAATGAGCAGTTCTTC. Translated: CASSQDPSSYNEQFF.

This CDR3 reads CASSNEGAFF. The DNA for the CDR3 is TGTGCCAGCAGTAACGAAGGGGCTTTCTTT. V is TRBV2 and J is TRBJ1-1, with D uncertain. The V and J ends lost 5 bases and 11 bases respectively, with 9 bases between them. CDR3 length: 10 amino acids. The germline gives CDR1 SNHLY, CDR2 FYNNEI.

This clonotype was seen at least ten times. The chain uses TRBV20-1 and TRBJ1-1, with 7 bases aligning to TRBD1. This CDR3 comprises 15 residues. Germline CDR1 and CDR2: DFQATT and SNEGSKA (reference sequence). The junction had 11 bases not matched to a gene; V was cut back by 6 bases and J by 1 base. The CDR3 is CSANDRVLPNTEAFF. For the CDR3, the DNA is TGCAGTGCCAACGACAGGGTGTTACCGAACACTGAAGCTTTCTTT.

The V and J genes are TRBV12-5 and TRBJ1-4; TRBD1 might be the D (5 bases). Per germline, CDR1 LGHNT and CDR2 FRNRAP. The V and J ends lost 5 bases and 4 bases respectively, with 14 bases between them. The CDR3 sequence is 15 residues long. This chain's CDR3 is CASGRTGEVNEKLFF. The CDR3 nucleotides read TGTGCTAGTGGTCGAACAGGAGAAGTTAATGAAAAACTGTTTTTT.

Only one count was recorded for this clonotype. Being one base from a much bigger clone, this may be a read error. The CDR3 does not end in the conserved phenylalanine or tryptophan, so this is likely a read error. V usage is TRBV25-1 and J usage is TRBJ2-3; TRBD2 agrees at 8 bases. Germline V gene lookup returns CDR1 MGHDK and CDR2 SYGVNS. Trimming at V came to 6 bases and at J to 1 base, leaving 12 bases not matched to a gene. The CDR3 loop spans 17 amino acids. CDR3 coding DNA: TGTGCCAGCAGCGACTTGGTGGGAGCGGGGGGCACAGATACGCAGTATTCT. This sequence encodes CASSDLVGAGGTDTQYS.

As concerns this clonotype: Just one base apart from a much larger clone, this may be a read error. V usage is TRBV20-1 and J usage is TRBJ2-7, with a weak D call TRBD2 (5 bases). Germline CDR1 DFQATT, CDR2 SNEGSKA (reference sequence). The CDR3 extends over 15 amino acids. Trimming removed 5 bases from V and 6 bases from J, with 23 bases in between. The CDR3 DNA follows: TGCAGTGCTGGAGGCTCCACGGGTTGGTTTTCCGAGCAGTACTTC. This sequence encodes CSAGGSTGWFSEQYF.

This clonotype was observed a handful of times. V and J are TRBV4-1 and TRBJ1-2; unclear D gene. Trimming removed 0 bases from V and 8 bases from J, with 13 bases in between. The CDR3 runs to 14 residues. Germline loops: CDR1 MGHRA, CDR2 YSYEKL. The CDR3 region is CASSQEIRTRGYTF. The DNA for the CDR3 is TGCGCCAGCAGCCAAGAAATACGGACGAGGGGCTACACCTTC.

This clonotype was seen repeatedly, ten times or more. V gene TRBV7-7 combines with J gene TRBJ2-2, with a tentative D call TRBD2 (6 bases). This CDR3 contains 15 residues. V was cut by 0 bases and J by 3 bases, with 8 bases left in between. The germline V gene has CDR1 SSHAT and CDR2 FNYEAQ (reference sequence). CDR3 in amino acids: CASSLAGGDTGELFF. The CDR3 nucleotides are TGTGCCAGCAGCTTAGCGGGCGGGGACACCGGGGAGCTGTTTTTT. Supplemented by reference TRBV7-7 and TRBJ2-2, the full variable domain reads GAGVSQSPRYKVTKRGQDVTLRCDPISSHATLYWYQQALGQGPEFLTYFNYEAQPDKSGLPSDRFSAERPEGSISTLTIQRTEQRDSAMYRCASSLAGGDTGELFFGEGSRLTVL.